Listed here are 26 T cell receptor beta chains from one sample, sequenced in a study of graft-versus-host responses after intestinal transplantation. The table came from immunoSEQ multiplex PCR; TCRdb's copy has only in-frame clones and leaves some out. The sample carries some 110,000 clones, approximately 90% recorded once. Their cognate antigens are unknown. Sequenced material: unstimulated CD4+ T cells sorted from spleen or lymph node cells, taken before intestinal transplant. These receptors were collected from a human donor who received an intestinal transplant.

The chain uses TRBV27 and TRBJ1-4; D remains unclear. V lost 2 bases and J lost 1, with 8 bases in between. Germline V CDR1 and CDR2: MNHEY, SMNVEV (reference sequence). CDR3 length: 15 residues. CDR3 DNA sequence: TGTGCCAGCAGTTTAACGGGAAGAACTAATGAAAAACTGTTTTTT. It is translated as CASSLTGRTNEKLFF.

V usage is TRBV30 and J usage is TRBJ1-6; D gene unclear. CDR3 length equals 15 residues. Germline assignment: CDR1 GTSNPN and CDR2 SVGIG (reference sequence). Trimming left V 1 base short and J 10 bases short, with 17 bases between. CDR3 coding DNA: TGTGCCTGGAGTGACCGACCGGGGAAAGGATCACCCCTCCACTTT. Translating it yields CAWSDRPGKGSPLHF.

In this sample, this clone turned up once. The rearrangement joins TRBV30 to TRBJ2-7, with TRBD2 identical over 9 bases. The junction had 9 bases not matched to a gene; V was cut back by 6 bases and J by 6 bases. The CDR3 covers 13 residues. CDR1 and CDR2 from the germline V gene are GTSNPN and SVGIG (reference sequence). CDR3 sequence reads: CACELGLASEQYF. The DNA for the CDR3 is TGTGCCTGCGAACTCGGACTAGCGAGCGAGCAGTACTTC.

The chain links TRBV30 to TRBJ2-1; the match to TRBD2 covers 8 bases. The germline V gene encodes CDR1 GTSNPN and CDR2 SVGIG (reference sequence). This CDR3 has 13 amino acids. J gave up 7 bases and V 2 bases, and 4 bases lay outside the gene matches. CDR3 sequence: CAWSNGRGNEQFF. For the CDR3, the DNA is TGTGCCTGGAGTAACGGGAGGGGTAATGAGCAGTTCTTC.

The chain combines TRBV6-1 with TRBJ1-2; D call uncertain. This CDR3 region has 13 residues. Deletions cut 5 bases from V and 1 base from J, with 8 bases between. Germline-derived CDR1 and CDR2 are MNHNS and SASEGT. CDR3 protein: CASSFGVNYGYTF. Here the CDR3 DNA reads TGTGCCAGCAGTTTCGGGGTTAACTATGGCTACACCTTC.

The V call is TRBV27, the J call TRBJ1-1; D possibly corresponds to TRBD1 (5 bases). Trimming stripped 5 bases from V and 4 bases from J, with 14 bases between. Germline assignment: CDR1 MNHEY and CDR2 SMNVEV (reference sequence). The CDR3 has 14 residues. Here the CDR3 reads CASSGRVVGTEAFF. In DNA form, the CDR3 reads TGTGCCAGCAGTGGCAGGGTTGTAGGCACTGAAGCTTTCTTT.

The V call is TRBV7-9, the J call TRBJ2-1, with D perhaps matching TRBD2 (5 bases). Trimming took off 5 bases at V and 0 bases at J, with 14 bases between the two ends. Germline assignment: CDR1 SEHNR and CDR2 FQNEAQ (reference sequence). CDR3 length: 16 amino acids. The CDR3 sequence is CASSTRTRSSYNEQFF. CDR3 coding DNA: TGTGCCAGCAGCACTCGGACTCGAAGCTCCTACAATGAGCAGTTCTTC.

V usage is TRBV7-8 and J usage is TRBJ1-2, with a tentative D call TRBD1 (5 bases). Germline lookup yields CDR1 SGHVS and CDR2 FQNEAQ. The CDR3 length is 18 residues. V was shortened by 2 bases and J by 5 bases, with 24 bases between the two germline ends. The CDR3 region has the DNA TGTGCCAGCAGCTTACGGGGGTTGGGGGAATTCCAATTTTATGGCTACACCTTC. Protein product: CASSLRGLGEFQFYGYTF.

The chain combines TRBV27 with TRBJ1-2; tentative D call: TRBD1 (5 bases). The V end was cut by 5 bases, the J end by 2 bases, with 21 bases between. This CDR3 is built from 17 residues. CDR1 MNHEY and CDR2 SMNVEV come from the germline V gene (reference sequence). The CDR3 region has the DNA TGTGCCAGCAGTCTCTCTGGGTTTGTAGGGGCCAACTATGGCTACACCTTC. Translated, it gives CASSLSGFVGANYGYTF.

V and J are TRBV28 and TRBJ1-5; weak D call: TRBD1 (5 bases). Trimming cost V 2 bases and J 0 bases, with 8 bases left between them. The CDR3 loop spans 15 amino acids. Germline V gives CDR1 MDHEN, CDR2 SYDVKM. In DNA, the CDR3 is TGTGCCAGCAGTTTAGCAGGGTATAGCAATCAGCCCCAGCATTTT. Residues: CASSLAGYSNQPQHF.

This chain joins TRBV11-3 and TRBJ2-1, with TRBD2 identical over 10 bases. Germline V gives CDR1 SGHNT, CDR2 YENEEA. J was trimmed by 7 bases and V by 5 bases; bases with no gene match: 11. The CDR3 has 16 amino acids. The DNA for the CDR3 is TGTGCCAGCAGCGCGCAAGCTAGCGGGAGCCTGAATGAGCAGTTCTTC. As protein: CASSAQASGSLNEQFF. The full variable domain, rest sourced from reference TRBV11-3 and TRBJ2-1, is EAGVVQSPRYKIIEKKQPVAFWCNPISGHNTLYWYLQNLGQGPELLIRYENEEAVDDSQLPKDRFSAERLKGVDSTLKIQPAELGDSAVYLCASSAQASGSLNEQFFGPGTRLTVL.

The chain links TRBV18 to TRBJ2-7; weak D call: TRBD2 (5 bases). Germline V gives CDR1 KGHSH, CDR2 LQKENI. This CDR3 has 13 amino acids. V shed 3 bases and J shed 3 bases, with 9 bases lying between them. The CDR3 DNA reads TGTGCCAGCTCACCGCAGAGGGTCTACGAGCAGTACTTC. This translates into CASSPQRVYEQYF.

The chain recombines TRBV27 with TRBJ2-5; D remains unclear. The CDR3 spans 12 residues. V was cut by 8 bases and J by 4 bases, with 11 bases left in between. Germline CDR1 reads MNHEY; CDR2 reads SMNVEV (reference sequence). The CDR3, as DNA: TGTGCCAGCGGCTTTGGGCCAGAGACCCAGTACTTC. Translating gives CASGFGPETQYF.

This rearrangement joins TRBV5-1 to TRBJ2-1; the D is unclear. Trimming cost V 2 bases and J 7 bases, with 16 bases left between them. CDR1 and CDR2 from the germline V gene are SGHRS and YFSETQ. The CDR3 runs 15 residues. The CDR3 loop reads CASSFIISPTNEQFF. The DNA of the CDR3 is TGCGCCAGCAGCTTCATTATTTCCCCCACTAATGAGCAGTTCTTC.

The gene calls are TRBV5-6 and TRBJ1-1; the match to TRBD1 covers 9 bases. CDR1 and CDR2 from the germline V gene are SGHDT and YYEEEE. The CDR3 spans 15 residues. J was trimmed by 6 bases and V by 3 bases; bases with no gene match: 9. In DNA form, the CDR3 reads TGTGCCAGCAGCTATACCGGGACAGGGAGGCCTGAAGCTTTCTTT. Translation gives CASSYTGTGRPEAFF.

This chain links TRBV18 with TRBJ2-7; 8 bases match TRBD1. V lost 0 bases and J lost 3; bases outside the gene matches: 4. Germline CDR1 reads KGHSH; CDR2 reads LQKENI. CDR3 length equals 15 residues. CDR3 in DNA: TGTGCCAGCTCACCACCGCAGGGGGCATACTACGAGCAGTACTTC. This codes for CASSPPQGAYYEQYF.

In nucleotides, the CDR3 is TGCGCCAGCAGCTTGGTGGCGGGGGAACCGACAGATACGCAGTATTTT. Its protein product is CASSLVAGEPTDTQYF. The chain combines TRBV5-1 with TRBJ2-3; 7 bases are shared with TRBD2. CDR3 length equals 16 residues. Germline V CDR1 and CDR2: SGHRS, YFSETQ. Trimming cost V 0 bases and J 3 bases; bases outside gene matches: 7.

In the case of this clone: A junction boundary mismatches the germline segment, possibly from a read error. V usage is TRBV11-2 and J usage is TRBJ1-2; 9 nucleotides agree with TRBD1. Germline V lookup: CDR1 SGHAT, CDR2 FQNNGV. The CDR3 has 11 amino acids. The chain's CDR3 is CASSAGGTGFF. The DNA for the CDR3 is TGTGCCAGCAGCGCTGGGGGGACAGGGTTCTTC.

The V gene is TRBV9, the J gene TRBJ1-2; a possible D gene is TRBD1 (5 bases). The V gene's germline CDR1 is SGDLS and CDR2 YYNGEE. The V gene lost 6 bases and the J gene lost 2 bases, with 11 bases spanning the gap. This CDR3 has 13 residues. The CDR3: CASTLDRNYGYTF. The CDR3 coding sequence is TGTGCCAGCACCCTCGACAGAAACTATGGCTACACCTTC.

This clone was seen just once. The V and J genes are TRBV28 and TRBJ1-2, with D perhaps TRBD1 (5 bases). Trimming shortened V by 4 bases and J by 5 bases, and 14 bases separated the two germline ends. The germline V gene has CDR1 MDHEN and CDR2 SYDVKM. The CDR3 loop spans 14 amino acids. CDR3 sequence: CASSSPQGLYGYTF. The CDR3 coding sequence is TGTGCCAGCAGTTCTCCCCAGGGACTTTATGGCTACACCTTC.

The chain couples TRBV5-6 to TRBJ2-3, with D possibly TRBD2 on 6 matching bases. V was trimmed by 4 bases and J by 5 bases, leaving 14 bases between them. Germline values: CDR1 SGHDT, CDR2 YYEEEE. The CDR3 loop spans 14 amino acids. In nucleotides, the CDR3 is TGTGCCAGCAGCCCTTCGGGGAGGCGAGATACGCAGTATTTT. Translation gives CASSPSGRRDTQYF. The full variable domain, its missing parts supplied by reference TRBV5-6 and TRBJ2-3, is DAGVTQSPTHLIKTRGQQVTLRCSPKSGHDTVSWYQQALGQGPQFIFQYYEEEERQRGNFPDRFSGHQFPNYSSELNVNALLLGDSALYLCASSPSGRRDTQYFGPGTRLTVL.

The chain has TRBV27 and TRBJ2-5; TRBD1 might be the D (6 bases). Germline lookup yields CDR1 MNHEY and CDR2 SMNVEV (reference sequence). The V end was cut by 10 bases, the J end by 5 bases, with 26 bases between. The CDR3 is made up of 16 amino acids. CDR3 nucleotides: TGTGCCACACGAACCTTGAAGATAGGGGGTCGGGAGACCCAGTACTTC. As protein: CATRTLKIGGRETQYF.

This chain connects TRBV7-2 to TRBJ1-1; 9 bases are shared with TRBD1. J was trimmed by 5 bases and V by 5 bases; bases with no gene match: 3. The germline V gene has CDR1 SGHTA and CDR2 FQGNSA. The CDR3 contains 13 residues. This CDR3 is CASSPGTGTEAFF. The CDR3 DNA reads TGTGCCAGCAGCCCTGGGACAGGGACTGAAGCTTTCTTT.

This chain connects TRBV6-1 to TRBJ2-5; tentative D call: TRBD1 (5 bases). The V end lost 1 base, the J end lost 2 bases, and 11 bases lay between the germline ends. The CDR3 runs 15 residues. The germline CDR1 and CDR2 sequences are MNHNS and SASEGT. CDR3 loop: CASSEEVGPQETQYF. Here the CDR3 DNA reads TGTGCCAGCAGTGAAGAGGTGGGGCCTCAAGAGACCCAGTACTTC.

This clone was seen just once. The J gene is TRBJ2-3, the V gene TRBV9; 7 bases fit TRBD2. The CDR3 totals 15 residues. From germline, CDR1 is SGDLS and CDR2 YYNGEE. Losses at the gene ends were 3 bases for V and 6 bases for J; bases not matched to a gene: 10. In nucleotides, the CDR3 is TGTGCCAGCAGCGGATTAGCGGGCCAGGCGGATACGCAGTATTTT. It yields the protein CASSGLAGQADTQYF.

The chain links TRBV27 to TRBJ1-2, with D uncertain. V was shortened by 3 bases and J by 10 bases, with 21 bases between the two germline ends. This CDR3 spans 15 amino acids. Looked up from germline, CDR1 is MNHEY and CDR2 is SMNVEV (reference sequence). CDR3: CASSFTPRLLPYYTF. As DNA, the CDR3 is TGTGCCAGCAGTTTCACCCCCCGACTCCTTCCCTACTACACCTTC.